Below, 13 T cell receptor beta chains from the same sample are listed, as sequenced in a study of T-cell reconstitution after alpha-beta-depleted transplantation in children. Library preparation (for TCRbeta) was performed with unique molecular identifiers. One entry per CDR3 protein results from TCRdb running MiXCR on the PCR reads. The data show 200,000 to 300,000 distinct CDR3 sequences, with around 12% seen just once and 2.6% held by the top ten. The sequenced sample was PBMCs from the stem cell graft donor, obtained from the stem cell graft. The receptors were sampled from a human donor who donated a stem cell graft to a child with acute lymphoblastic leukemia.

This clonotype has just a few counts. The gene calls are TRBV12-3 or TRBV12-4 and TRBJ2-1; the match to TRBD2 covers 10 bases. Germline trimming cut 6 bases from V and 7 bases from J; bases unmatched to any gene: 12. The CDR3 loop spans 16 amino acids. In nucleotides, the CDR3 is TGTGCCAGCAGCGGATTTGGACTAGCGGAGGGAAATGAGCAGTTCTTC. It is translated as CASSGFGLAEGNEQFF.

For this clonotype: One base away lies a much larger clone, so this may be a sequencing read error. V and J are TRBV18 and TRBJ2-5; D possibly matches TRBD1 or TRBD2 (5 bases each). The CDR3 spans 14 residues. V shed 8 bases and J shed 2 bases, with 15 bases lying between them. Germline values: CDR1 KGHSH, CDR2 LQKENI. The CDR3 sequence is CASAYGTAQETQYF. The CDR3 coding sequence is TGTGCCAGCGCATACGGGACGGCTCAAGAGACCCAGTACTTC.

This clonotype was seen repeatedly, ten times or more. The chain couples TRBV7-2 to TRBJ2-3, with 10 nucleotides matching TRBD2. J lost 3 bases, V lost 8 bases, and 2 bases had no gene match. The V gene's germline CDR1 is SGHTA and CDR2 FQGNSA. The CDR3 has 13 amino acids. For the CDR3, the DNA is TGTGCCAGCCTAGCGGGAGAGACAGATACGCAGTATTTT. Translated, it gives CASLAGETDTQYF.

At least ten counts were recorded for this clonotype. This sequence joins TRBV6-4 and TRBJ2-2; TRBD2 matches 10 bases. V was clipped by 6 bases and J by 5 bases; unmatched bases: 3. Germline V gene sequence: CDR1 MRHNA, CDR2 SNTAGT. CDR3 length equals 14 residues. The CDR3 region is CASRGLAETGELFF. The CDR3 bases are TGTGCCAGCAGAGGACTAGCGGAGACCGGGGAGCTGTTTTTT.

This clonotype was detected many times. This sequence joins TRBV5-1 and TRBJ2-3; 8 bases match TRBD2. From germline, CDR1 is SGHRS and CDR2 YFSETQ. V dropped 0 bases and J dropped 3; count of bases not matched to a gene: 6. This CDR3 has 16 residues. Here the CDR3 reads CASSLATGGPTDTQYF. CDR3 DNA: TGCGCCAGCAGCTTGGCCACGGGGGGGCCTACAGATACGCAGTATTTT.

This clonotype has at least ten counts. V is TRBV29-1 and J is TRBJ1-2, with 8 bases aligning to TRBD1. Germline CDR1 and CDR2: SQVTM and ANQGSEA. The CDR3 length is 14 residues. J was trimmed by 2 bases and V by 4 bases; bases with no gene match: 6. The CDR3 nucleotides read TGCAGCGTTGCCGGCAGGGGGCGAAACTATGGCTACACCTTC. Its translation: CSVAGRGRNYGYTF.

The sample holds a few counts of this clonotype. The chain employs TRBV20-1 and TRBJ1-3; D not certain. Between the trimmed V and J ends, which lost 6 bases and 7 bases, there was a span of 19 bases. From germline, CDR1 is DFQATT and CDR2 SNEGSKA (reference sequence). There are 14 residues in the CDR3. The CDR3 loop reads CSANGPKEKNTIYF. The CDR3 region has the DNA TGCAGTGCAAACGGACCTAAAGAAAAGAACACCATATATTTT.

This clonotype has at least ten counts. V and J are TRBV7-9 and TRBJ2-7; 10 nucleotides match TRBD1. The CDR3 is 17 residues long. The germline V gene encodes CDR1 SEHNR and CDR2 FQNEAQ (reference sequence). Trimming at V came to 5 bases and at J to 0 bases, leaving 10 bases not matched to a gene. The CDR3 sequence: CASSPTDRGPPSYEQYF. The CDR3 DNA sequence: TGTGCCAGCAGCCCCACCGACAGGGGGCCGCCCTCCTACGAGCAGTACTTC.

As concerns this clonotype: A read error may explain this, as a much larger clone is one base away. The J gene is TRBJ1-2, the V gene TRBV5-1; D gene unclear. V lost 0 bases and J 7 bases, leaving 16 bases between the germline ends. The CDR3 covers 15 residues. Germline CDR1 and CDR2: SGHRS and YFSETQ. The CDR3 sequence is CASSLAITKQSGYTF. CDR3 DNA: TGCGCCAGCAGCTTGGCCATTACAAAACAGAGTGGCTACACCTTC.

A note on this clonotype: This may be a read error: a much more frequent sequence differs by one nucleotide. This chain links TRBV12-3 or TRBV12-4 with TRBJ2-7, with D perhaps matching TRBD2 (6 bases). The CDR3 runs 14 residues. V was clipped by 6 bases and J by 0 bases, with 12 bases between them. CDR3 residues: CASRKRAYSYEQYF. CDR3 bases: TGTGCCAGCAGGAAGCGGGCCTACTCCTACGAGCAGTACTTC.

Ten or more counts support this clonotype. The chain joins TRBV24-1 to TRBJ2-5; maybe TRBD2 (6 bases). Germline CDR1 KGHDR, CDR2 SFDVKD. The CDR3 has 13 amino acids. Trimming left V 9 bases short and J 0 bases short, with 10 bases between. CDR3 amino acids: CATRGTDQETQYF. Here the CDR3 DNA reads TGTGCCACCCGCGGGACGGACCAAGAGACCCAGTACTTC.

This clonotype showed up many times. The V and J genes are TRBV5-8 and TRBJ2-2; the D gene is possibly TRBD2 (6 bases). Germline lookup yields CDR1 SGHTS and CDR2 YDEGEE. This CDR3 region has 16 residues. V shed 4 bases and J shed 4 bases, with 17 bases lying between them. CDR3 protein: CASSPGTYWGTGELFF. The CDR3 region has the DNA TGTGCCAGCAGCCCCGGGACTTATTGGGGCACCGGGGAGCTGTTTTTT.

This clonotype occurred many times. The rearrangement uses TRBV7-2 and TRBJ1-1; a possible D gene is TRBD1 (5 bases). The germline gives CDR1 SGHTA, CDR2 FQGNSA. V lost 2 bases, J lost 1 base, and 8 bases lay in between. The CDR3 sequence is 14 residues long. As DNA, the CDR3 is TGTGCCAGCAGCTTACGAACAGGGAACACTGAAGCTTTCTTT. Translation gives CASSLRTGNTEAFF.